This passage covers 15 T cell receptor beta chains from one sample sequenced in a study of blood T cell repertoires in COVID-19. Data came from immunoSEQ multiplex PCR; TCRdb stores just in-frame clones and leaves some out. The sample carries over 55,000 clones, roughly 89% recorded once. Sequenced sample: peripheral blood. The receptors were sampled from a woman of 80 years or more with acute or convalescent COVID-19.

This chain joins TRBV5-1 and TRBJ2-1; perhaps TRBD2 as D (6 bases). There are 16 residues in the CDR3. Germline-derived CDR1 and CDR2 are SGHRS and YFSETQ. Trimming shortened V by 0 bases and J by 4 bases, and 14 bases separated the two germline ends. The CDR3 spells CASSLVSGGDYNEQFF. CDR3 sequence (DNA): TGCGCCAGCAGCTTGGTTTCTGGCGGGGATTACAATGAGCAGTTCTTC.

The J gene is TRBJ1-4, the V gene TRBV11-3; D remains ambiguous. CDR3 length: 15 amino acids. The germline V gene encodes CDR1 SGHNT and CDR2 YENEEA. V lost 4 bases, J lost 0 bases, and 9 bases lay in between. DNA for the CDR3: TGTGCCAGCAGCTCGGGTGGTCCAACTAATGAAAAACTGTTTTTT. It encodes CASSSGGPTNEKLFF.

The V call is TRBV3-1 (or the pseudogene TRBV3-2), the J call TRBJ2-7; 8 bases are shared with TRBD2. Germline CDR1 LGHDT, CDR2 YNNKEL (reference sequence). The CDR3 is 13 amino acids. V was pared by 3 bases and J by 5 bases, with 3 bases of the junction left unmatched. For the CDR3, the DNA is TGTGCCAGCAGCCACAGCGGGGGAAACGAGCAGTACTTC. It translates to CASSHSGGNEQYF.

This sequence joins TRBV19 and TRBJ1-5, with D unresolved. Germline values: CDR1 LNHDA, CDR2 SQIVND (reference sequence). The ends were cut back, 7 bases at V and 0 bases at J, with 7 bases in the middle. This CDR3 region has 13 residues. The CDR3 nucleotides read TGTGCCAGTATCGGTCTTAGCAATCAGCCCCAGCATTTT. Amino acid sequence: CASIGLSNQPQHF.

The genes are TRBV18 and TRBJ1-5; possibly TRBD1 for D (5 bases). CDR3 length equals 14 residues. Germline assignment: CDR1 KGHSH and CDR2 LQKENI. The V end was cut by 0 bases, the J end by 7 bases, with 10 bases between. In DNA form, the CDR3 reads TGTGCCAGCTCACCACCGGGGACTTTCCAGCCCCAGCATTTT. It specifies CASSPPGTFQPQHF. The full variable domain, in which reference TRBV18 and TRBJ1-5 provide the parts outside the CDR3, is NAGVMQNPRHLVRRRGQEARLRCSPMKGHSHVYWYRQLPEEGLKFMVYLQKENIIDESGMPKERFSAEFPKEGPSILRIQQVVRGDSAAYFCASSPPGTFQPQHFGDGTRLSIL.

This rearrangement joins TRBV5-1 to TRBJ1-4; the D gene is possibly TRBD1 (5 bases). The germline gives CDR1 SGHRS, CDR2 YFSETQ. Deletions cut 2 bases from V and 8 bases from J, with 16 bases between. This CDR3 is built from 15 residues. The CDR3 protein is CASSLGPQALEKLFF. In DNA, the CDR3 is TGCGCCAGCAGCTTAGGGCCACAGGCGTTGGAAAAACTGTTTTTT. Drawing the rest from reference TRBV5-1 and TRBJ1-4, the complete variable domain is KAGVTQTPRYLIKTRGQQVTLSCSPISGHRSVSWYQQTPGQGLQFLFEYFSETQRNKGNFPGRFSGRQFSNSRSEMNVSTLELGDSALYLCASSLGPQALEKLFFGSGTQLSVL.

The J gene is TRBJ1-5, the V gene TRBV5-8; 8 positions agree with TRBD1. CDR3 length equals 19 residues. Germline lookup yields CDR1 SGHTS and CDR2 YDEGEE. V shed 2 bases, J shed 5 bases, and the junction held 18 bases outside the gene matches. DNA for the CDR3: TGTGCCAGCAGCTTTCTACAGCCAAAATTTGGACAGGGCTATCAGCCCCAGCATTTT. Its protein product is CASSFLQPKFGQGYQPQHF.

The chain is built from TRBV27 and TRBJ1-6; D unclear. The CDR3 covers 12 residues. CDR1 and CDR2 from the germline V gene are MNHEY and SMNVEV (reference sequence). V was shortened by 5 bases and J by 9 bases, with 8 bases between the two germline ends. CDR3 in amino acids: CASSPSGSPLHF. The CDR3 DNA sequence: TGTGCCAGCAGTCCATCGGGTTCACCCCTCCACTTT.

The genes are TRBV10-2 and TRBJ2-4; TRBD2 matches 8 bases. CDR3 length: 16 amino acids. Germline CDR1 WSHSY, CDR2 SAAADI. Unmatched junction bases numbered 10, after V lost 3 bases and J lost 6 bases. The CDR3 sequence: CASSDSGGPSGNIQYF. The CDR3 region has the DNA TGCGCCAGCAGTGACTCGGGGGGGCCTTCGGGAAACATTCAGTACTTC.

J is TRBJ2-3 and V is TRBV27; possibly TRBD1 for D (5 bases). The CDR3 spans 14 residues. Germline loops: CDR1 MNHEY, CDR2 SMNVEV (reference sequence). Trimming shortened V by 3 bases and J by 4 bases, and 11 bases separated the two germline ends. The CDR3 nucleotides read TGTGCCAGCAGTTTGCACCCCAGGGCAGATACGCAGTATTTT. It yields the protein CASSLHPRADTQYF.

The V call is TRBV7-2, the J call TRBJ1-2; D call uncertain. The CDR3 runs to 16 residues. CDR1 SGHTA and CDR2 FQGNSA come from the germline V gene. V was clipped by 5 bases and J by 0 bases, with 16 bases between them. CDR3 protein: CASSASWSTTNYGYTF. CDR3 DNA sequence: TGTGCCAGCAGCGCCTCTTGGAGTACCACTAACTATGGCTACACCTTC.

The chain carries TRBV5-4 and TRBJ1-1; 7 bases match TRBD1. The CDR3 is 15 amino acids. Trimming at V came to 1 base and at J to 0 bases, leaving 3 bases not matched to a gene. Germline assignment: CDR1 SGHNT and CDR2 YYREEE (reference sequence). The CDR3 DNA follows: TGTGCCAGCAGCTTGCCGGGGACAGTGAACACTGAAGCTTTCTTT. This sequence encodes CASSLPGTVNTEAFF.

This chain uses TRBV7-2 with TRBJ2-5; a weak D match, TRBD2 (6 bases). Germline V gives CDR1 SGHTA, CDR2 FQGNSA. Trimming took off 3 bases at V and 5 bases at J, with 13 bases between the two ends. The CDR3 loop spans 14 amino acids. DNA for the CDR3: TGTGCCAGCAGCTTCACTAGCTGGGGTGAGACCCAGTACTTC. Translated, it gives CASSFTSWGETQYF.

The genes are TRBV5-6 and TRBJ1-5; D is possibly TRBD1 (6 bases). Trimming removed 4 bases at V and 4 bases at J, with 18 bases between. The CDR3 contains 16 residues. In germline, CDR1 is SGHDT, CDR2 YYEEEE. CDR3 in amino acids: CASSEQGRRLNQPQHF. In DNA form, the CDR3 reads TGTGCCAGCAGCGAACAGGGACGACGGCTGAATCAGCCCCAGCATTTT.

This chain uses TRBV2 with TRBJ1-5; 8 bases are a match to TRBD1. The CDR3 contains 14 residues. J lost 2 bases, V lost 6 bases, and 3 bases had no gene match. Germline V gene sequence: CDR1 SNHLY, CDR2 FYNNEI. CDR3 loop: CASRDRAGNQPQHF. The CDR3 DNA sequence: TGTGCCAGCAGGGACAGGGCGGGCAATCAGCCCCAGCATTTT.